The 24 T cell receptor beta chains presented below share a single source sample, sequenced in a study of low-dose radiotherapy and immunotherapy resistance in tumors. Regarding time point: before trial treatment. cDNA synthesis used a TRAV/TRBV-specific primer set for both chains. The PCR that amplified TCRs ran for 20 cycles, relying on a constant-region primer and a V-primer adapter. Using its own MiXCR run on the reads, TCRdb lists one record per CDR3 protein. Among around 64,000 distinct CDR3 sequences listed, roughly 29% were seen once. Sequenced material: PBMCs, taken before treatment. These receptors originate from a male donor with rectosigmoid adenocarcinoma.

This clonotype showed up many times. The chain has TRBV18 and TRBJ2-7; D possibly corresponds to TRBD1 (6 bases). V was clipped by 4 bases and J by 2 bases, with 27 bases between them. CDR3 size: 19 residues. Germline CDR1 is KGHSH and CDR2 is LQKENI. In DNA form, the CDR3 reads TGTGCCAGCTCACGACGACCTCGGACAGCGGTCACAGCGGCCTACGAGCAGTACTTC. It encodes CASSRRPRTAVTAAYEQYF. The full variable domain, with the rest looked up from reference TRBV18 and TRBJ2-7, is NAGVMQNPRHLVRRRGQEARLRCSPMKGHSHVYWYRQLPEEGLKFMVYLQKENIIDESGMPKERFSAEFPKEGPSILRIQQVVRGDSAAYFCASSRRPRTAVTAAYEQYFGPGTRLTVT.

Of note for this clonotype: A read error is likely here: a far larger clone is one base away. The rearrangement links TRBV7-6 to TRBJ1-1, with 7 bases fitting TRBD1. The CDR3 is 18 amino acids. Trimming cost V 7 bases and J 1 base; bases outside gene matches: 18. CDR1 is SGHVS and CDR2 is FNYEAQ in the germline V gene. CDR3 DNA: TGTGCCAGCACCAACCCCAAGGGAGGGGGCGCGAAGAACACTGAAGCTTTCTTT. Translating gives CASTNPKGGGAKNTEAFF.

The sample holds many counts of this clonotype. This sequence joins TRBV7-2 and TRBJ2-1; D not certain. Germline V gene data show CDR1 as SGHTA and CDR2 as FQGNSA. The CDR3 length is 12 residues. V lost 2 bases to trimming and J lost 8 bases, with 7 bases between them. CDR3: CASSLYTDEQFF. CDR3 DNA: TGTGCCAGCAGCTTATATACAGATGAGCAGTTCTTC.

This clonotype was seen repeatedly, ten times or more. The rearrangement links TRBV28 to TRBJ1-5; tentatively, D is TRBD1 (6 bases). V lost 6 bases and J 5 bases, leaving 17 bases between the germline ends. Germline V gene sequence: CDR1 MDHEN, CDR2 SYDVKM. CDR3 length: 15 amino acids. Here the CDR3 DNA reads TGTGCCAGCAGGAACGGGGGGGGCGCGGATCAGCCCCAGCATTTT. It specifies CASRNGGGADQPQHF.

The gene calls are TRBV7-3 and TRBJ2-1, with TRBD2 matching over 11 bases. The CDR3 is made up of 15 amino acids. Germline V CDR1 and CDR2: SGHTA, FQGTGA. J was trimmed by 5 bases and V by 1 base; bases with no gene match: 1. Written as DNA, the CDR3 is TGTGCCAGCAGCTTAATGACTAGCGGGGACAATGAGCAGTTCTTC. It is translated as CASSLMTSGDNEQFF.

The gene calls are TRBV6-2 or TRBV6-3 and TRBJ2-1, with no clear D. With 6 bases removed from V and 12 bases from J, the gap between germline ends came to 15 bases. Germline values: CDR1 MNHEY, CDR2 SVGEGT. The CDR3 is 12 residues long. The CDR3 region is CASRRDTDTQFF. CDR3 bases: TGTGCCAGCAGAAGAGATACAGATACGCAGTTCTTC.

The CDR3 sequence is CASSLTGAPSSYNEQFF. CDR3 sequence (DNA): TGCGCCAGCAGCTTGACGGGAGCGCCGAGCTCCTACAATGAGCAGTTCTTC. The chain is built from TRBV5-1 and TRBJ2-1; possible D gene TRBD2, 6 bases. The germline V and J ends were trimmed by 1 base and 0 bases, with 14 bases remaining between them. This CDR3 is built from 17 residues. CDR1 and CDR2 (germline): SGHRS, YFSETQ.

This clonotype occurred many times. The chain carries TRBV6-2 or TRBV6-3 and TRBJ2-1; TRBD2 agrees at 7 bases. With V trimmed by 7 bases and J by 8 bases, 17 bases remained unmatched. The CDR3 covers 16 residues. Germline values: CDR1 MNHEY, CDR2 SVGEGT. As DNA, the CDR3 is TGTGCCAGCACCGATCCCCCTTTCGGGGGGATCGATGAGCAGTTCTTC. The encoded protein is CASTDPPFGGIDEQFF.

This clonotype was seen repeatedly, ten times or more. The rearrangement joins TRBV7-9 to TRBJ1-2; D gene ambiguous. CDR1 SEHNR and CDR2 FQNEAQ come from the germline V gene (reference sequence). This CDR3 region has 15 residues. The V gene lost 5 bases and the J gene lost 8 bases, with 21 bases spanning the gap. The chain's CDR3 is CASSLTAGVMGGYTF. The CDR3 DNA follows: TGTGCCAGCAGCCTTACGGCAGGCGTCATGGGGGGCTACACCTTC.

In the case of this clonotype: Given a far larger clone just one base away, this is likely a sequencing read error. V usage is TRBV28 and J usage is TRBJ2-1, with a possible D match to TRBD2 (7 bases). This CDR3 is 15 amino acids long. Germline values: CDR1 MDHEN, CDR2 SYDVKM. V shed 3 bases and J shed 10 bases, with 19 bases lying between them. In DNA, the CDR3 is TGTGCCAGCAGTTTGTTGTGGGGGGGCAGCGACGAGCAGTTCTTC. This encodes CASSLLWGGSDEQFF.

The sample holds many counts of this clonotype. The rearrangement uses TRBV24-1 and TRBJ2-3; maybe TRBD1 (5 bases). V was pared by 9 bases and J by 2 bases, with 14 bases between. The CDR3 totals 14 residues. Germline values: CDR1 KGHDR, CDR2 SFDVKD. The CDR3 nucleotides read TGTGCCACCGCAGGGAAGGAACACACAGATACGCAGTATTTT. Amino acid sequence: CATAGKEHTDTQYF.

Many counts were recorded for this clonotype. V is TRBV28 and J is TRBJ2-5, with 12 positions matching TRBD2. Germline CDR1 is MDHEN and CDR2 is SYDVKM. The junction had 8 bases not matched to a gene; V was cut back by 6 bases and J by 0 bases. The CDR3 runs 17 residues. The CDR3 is CASRTPSGRGDQETQYF. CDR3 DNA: TGTGCCAGCAGGACACCTAGCGGGAGGGGTGACCAAGAGACCCAGTACTTC. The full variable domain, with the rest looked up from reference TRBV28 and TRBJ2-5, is DVKVTQSSRYLVKRTGEKVFLECVQDMDHENMFWYRQDPGLGLRLIYFSYDVKMKEKGDIPEGYSVSREKKERFSLILESASTNQTSMYLCASRTPSGRGDQETQYFGPGTRLLVL.

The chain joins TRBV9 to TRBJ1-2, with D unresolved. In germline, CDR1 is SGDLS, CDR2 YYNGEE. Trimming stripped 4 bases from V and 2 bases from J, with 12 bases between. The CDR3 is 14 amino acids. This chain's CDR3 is CASSQSAGNYGYTF. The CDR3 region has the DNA TGTGCCAGCAGCCAGAGCGCGGGCAACTATGGCTACACCTTC.

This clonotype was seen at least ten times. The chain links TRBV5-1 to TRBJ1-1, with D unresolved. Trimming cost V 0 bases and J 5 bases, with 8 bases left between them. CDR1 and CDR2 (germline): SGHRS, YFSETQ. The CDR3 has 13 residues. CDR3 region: CASSLGSGTEAFF. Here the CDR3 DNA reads TGCGCCAGCAGCTTGGGATCCGGGACTGAAGCTTTCTTT.

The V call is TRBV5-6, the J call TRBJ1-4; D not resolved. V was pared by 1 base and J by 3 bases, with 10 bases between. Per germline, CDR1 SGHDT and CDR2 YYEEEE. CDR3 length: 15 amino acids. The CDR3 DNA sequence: TGTGCCAGCAGCTTGTACAGCGCTCCTAATGAAAAACTGTTTTTT. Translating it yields CASSLYSAPNEKLFF.

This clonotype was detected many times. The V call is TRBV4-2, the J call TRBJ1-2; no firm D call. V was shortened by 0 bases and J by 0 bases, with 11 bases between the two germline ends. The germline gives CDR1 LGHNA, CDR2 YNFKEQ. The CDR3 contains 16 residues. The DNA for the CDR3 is TGTGCCAGCAGCCAAGAAAGACAAGGAGCTAACTATGGCTACACCTTC. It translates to CASSQERQGANYGYTF.

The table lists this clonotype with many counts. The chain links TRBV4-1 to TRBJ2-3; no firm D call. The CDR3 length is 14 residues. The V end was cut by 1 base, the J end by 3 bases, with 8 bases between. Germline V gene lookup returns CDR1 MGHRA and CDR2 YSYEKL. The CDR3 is CASSQGPVTDTQYF. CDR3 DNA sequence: TGCGCCAGCAGCCAAGGCCCAGTGACAGATACGCAGTATTTT.

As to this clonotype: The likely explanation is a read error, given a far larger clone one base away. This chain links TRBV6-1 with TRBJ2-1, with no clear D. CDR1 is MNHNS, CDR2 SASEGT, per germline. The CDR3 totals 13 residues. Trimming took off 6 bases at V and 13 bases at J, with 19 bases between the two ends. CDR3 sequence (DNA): TGTGCCAGCAGCCAACAGTTACAAGAGACCCAGTTCTTC. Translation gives CASSQQLQETQFF.

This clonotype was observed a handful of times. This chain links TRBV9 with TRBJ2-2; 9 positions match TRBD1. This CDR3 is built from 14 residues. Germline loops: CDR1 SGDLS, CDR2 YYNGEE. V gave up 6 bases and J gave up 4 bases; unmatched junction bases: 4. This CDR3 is CASTRDRATGELFF. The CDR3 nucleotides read TGTGCCAGCACCCGGGACAGGGCCACCGGGGAGCTGTTTTTT.

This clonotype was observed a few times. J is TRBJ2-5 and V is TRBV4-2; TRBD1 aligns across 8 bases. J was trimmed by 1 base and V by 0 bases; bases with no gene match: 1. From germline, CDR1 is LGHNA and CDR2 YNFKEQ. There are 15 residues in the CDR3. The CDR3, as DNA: TGTGCCAGCAGCCAAGACGGACAGGGCCAAGAGACCCAGTACTTC. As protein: CASSQDGQGQETQYF.

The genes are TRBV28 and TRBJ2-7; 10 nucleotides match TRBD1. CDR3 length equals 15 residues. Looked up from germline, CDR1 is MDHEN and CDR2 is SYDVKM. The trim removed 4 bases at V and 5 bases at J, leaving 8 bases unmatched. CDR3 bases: TGTGCCAGCAGTTCAGCCGGGACAGGGGTCCACGAGCAGTACTTC. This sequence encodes CASSSAGTGVHEQYF.

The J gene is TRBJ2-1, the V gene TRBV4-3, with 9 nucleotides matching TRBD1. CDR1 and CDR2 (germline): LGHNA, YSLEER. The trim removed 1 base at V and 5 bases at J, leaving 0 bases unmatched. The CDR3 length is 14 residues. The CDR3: CASSQGTGDNEQFF. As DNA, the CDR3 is TGCGCCAGCAGCCAAGGGACAGGGGACAATGAGCAGTTCTTC.

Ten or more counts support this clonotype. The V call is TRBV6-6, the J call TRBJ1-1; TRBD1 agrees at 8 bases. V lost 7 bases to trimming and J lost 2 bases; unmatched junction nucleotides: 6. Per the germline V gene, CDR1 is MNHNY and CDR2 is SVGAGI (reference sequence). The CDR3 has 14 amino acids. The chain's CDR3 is CASTRTGPNTEAFF. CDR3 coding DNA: TGTGCCAGCACCCGGACAGGGCCTAACACTGAAGCTTTCTTT.

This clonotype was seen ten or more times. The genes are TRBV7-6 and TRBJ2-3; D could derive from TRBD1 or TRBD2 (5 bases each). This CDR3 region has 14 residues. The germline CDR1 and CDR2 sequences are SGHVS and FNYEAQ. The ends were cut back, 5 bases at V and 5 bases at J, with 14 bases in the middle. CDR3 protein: CASSPRGSVDTQYF. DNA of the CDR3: TGTGCCAGCAGCCCAAGGGGTAGCGTAGATACGCAGTATTTT.